A single TCR beta chain is shown here with its context. This sample was included in a study of CD8 T cells in Susac syndrome. Roughly 0.5 to 1 ug RNA was reverse transcribed with random hexamers. TCRdb fed the immunoSEQ multiplex PCR reads into MiXCR, producing one record per CDR3 protein. Among about 190,000 distinct CDR3 sequences, approximately 95% were seen once, and the ten largest hold about 0.17%. Sequencing of TCR beta was carried out in blood CD8+ and CD4+ T cells. The ends were cut back, 6 bases at V and 6 bases at J, with 15 bases in the middle. The length of the CDR3 is 14 residues. This clonotype originated in a human donor with Susac syndrome. The chain combines TRBV12-3 or TRBV12-4 with TRBJ2-1, with no clear D. Sequenced input: CD8+ T cells from PBMCs. CDR3: CASSQLVPPNEQFF. CDR3 nucleotides: TGTGCCAGCAGCCAACTTGTCCCTCCCAATGAGCAGTTCTTC.